The 19 T cell receptor beta chains given below trace back to one sample, sequenced in a study of glioma-infiltrating T cells after dendritic cell vaccination. Here immunoSEQ multiplex PCR was the method, and the copy in TCRdb shows in-frame clones only, minus some. This table has approximately 60,000 clones, approximately 89% appearing once. The time point denotes: after dendritic cell vaccination, including at tumor progression/relapse. Sequencing used blood, obtained after dendritic cell vaccination. The receptors originated from a human donor with glioblastoma.

The chain combines TRBV28 with TRBJ1-1; a weak D match, TRBD1 (6 bases). V lost 8 bases to trimming and J lost 2 bases, with 15 bases between them. Germline assignment: CDR1 MDHEN and CDR2 SYDVKM. The CDR3 contains 14 residues. CDR3: CASVTGQINTEAFF. CDR3 bases: TGTGCCAGCGTCACCGGACAGATAAACACTGAAGCTTTCTTT.

V usage is TRBV27 and J usage is TRBJ2-7; 8 bases match TRBD2. V trimming: 8 bases; J trimming: 0 bases; junction bases outside the gene matches: 6. Germline V CDR1 and CDR2: MNHEY, SMNVEV (reference sequence). The CDR3 length is 14 residues. The CDR3 DNA follows: TGTGCCAGCTACCCGGGGGGGGGCTCCTACGAGCAGTACTTC. Its protein product is CASYPGGGSYEQYF.

V is TRBV18 and J is TRBJ1-1; a weak D match, TRBD1 (6 bases). This CDR3 is 15 amino acids long. Germline assignment: CDR1 KGHSH and CDR2 LQKENI. V dropped 2 bases and J dropped 2 bases, with 12 bases sitting between them. DNA for the CDR3: TGTGCCAGCTCACCAGTAAGGACAGCAAACACTGAAGCTTTCTTT. Protein product: CASSPVRTANTEAFF.

J is TRBJ2-2 and V is TRBV14, with 9 bases identical to TRBD1. After removal of 4 bases from V and 5 bases from J, the junction contained 11 bases not matched to a gene. This CDR3 is built from 17 residues. The germline CDR1 and CDR2 sequences are SGHDN and FVKESK. CDR3 nucleotide sequence: TGTGCCAGCAGCCGACGGGACAGGGAAAGGGGGACCGGGGAGCTGTTTTTT. This encodes CASSRRDRERGTGELFF.

This clone appeared a few times. This chain uses TRBV9 with TRBJ1-3; D is perhaps TRBD1 (5 bases). CDR3 size: 16 residues. CDR1 SGDLS and CDR2 YYNGEE come from the germline V gene. The germline V and J ends were trimmed by 4 bases and 2 bases, with 16 bases remaining between them. The chain's CDR3 is CASSPQPQGTGNTIYF. CDR3 nucleotides: TGTGCCAGCAGCCCCCAACCCCAGGGAACTGGAAACACCATATATTTT.

The rearrangement links TRBV7-8 to TRBJ2-3; no clear D. V was cut by 5 bases and J by 3 bases, with 6 bases left in between. Germline V gene sequence: CDR1 SGHVS, CDR2 FQNEAQ. There are 12 residues in the CDR3. The DNA for the CDR3 is TGTGCCAGCAGCCCTTTTACAGATACGCAGTATTTT. Its translation: CASSPFTDTQYF.

The chain couples TRBV4-1 to TRBJ2-7, with 8 positions matching TRBD2. The J segment lost 6 bases and the V segment lost 4 bases, leaving 8 bases of the junction unmatched. CDR1 and CDR2 (germline): MGHRA, YSYEKL. The length of the CDR3 is 14 residues. The DNA of the CDR3 is TGCGCCAGCAGCCCGATGGGACTAGGAGGCGAGCAGTACTTC. Amino acid sequence: CASSPMGLGGEQYF.

V and J are TRBV27 and TRBJ1-1; D perhaps matches TRBD1 (6 bases). CDR1 MNHEY and CDR2 SMNVEV come from the germline V gene (reference sequence). Trimming stripped 4 bases from V and 5 bases from J, with 14 bases between. The CDR3 sequence is 14 residues long. The CDR3 loop reads CASSSFTGSTEAFF. CDR3 nucleotide sequence: TGTGCCAGCAGTTCCTTTACAGGGAGTACTGAAGCTTTCTTT.

This clone appeared a few times. The rearrangement links TRBV4-3 to TRBJ2-3; D is perhaps TRBD2 (5 bases). The CDR3 totals 15 residues. Germline lookup yields CDR1 LGHNA and CDR2 YSLEER. V shed 9 bases and J shed 2 bases, with 18 bases lying between them. CDR3 residues: CASGELVYSTDTQYF. The CDR3 region has the DNA TGCGCCAGTGGGGAACTAGTTTACTCCACAGATACGCAGTATTTT.

V usage is TRBV6-4 and J usage is TRBJ1-2; perhaps TRBD1 as D (6 bases). This CDR3 region has 15 residues. The V end was cut by 0 bases, the J end by 8 bases, with 16 bases between. Germline V gives CDR1 MRHNA, CDR2 SNTAGT. The CDR3 DNA reads as TGTGCCAGCAGTGACTCCGGGCAGGGGCGAGGCGGCTACACCTTC. It translates to CASSDSGQGRGGYTF.

The rearrangement links TRBV27 to TRBJ2-7; TRBD1 might be the D (6 bases). Looked up from germline, CDR1 is MNHEY and CDR2 is SMNVEV (reference sequence). V shed 6 bases and J shed 3 bases, with 15 bases lying between them. The CDR3 runs to 14 residues. CDR3 amino acids: CASSPGHPSYEQYF. The DNA for the CDR3 is TGTGCCAGCAGCCCGGGACACCCTAGCTACGAGCAGTACTTC.

The chain recombines TRBV5-6 with TRBJ1-5, with a possible D match to TRBD1 (5 bases). Between the trimmed V and J ends, which lost 1 base and 6 bases, there was a span of 11 bases. CDR1 is SGHDT, CDR2 YYEEEE, per germline. CDR3 length: 14 amino acids. As DNA, the CDR3 is TGTGCCAGCAGCTTGAGGCAGGGCCTTCAGCCCCAGCATTTT. This encodes CASSLRQGLQPQHF.

The gene calls are TRBV5-5 and TRBJ1-2; a possible D gene is TRBD1 (5 bases). CDR1 is SGHKS and CDR2 is YYEKEE in the germline V gene (reference sequence). The CDR3 totals 14 residues. Trimming stripped 4 bases from V and 4 bases from J, with 14 bases between. CDR3 nucleotides: TGTGCCAGCAGCCTCCACCCCCAGGGCTATGGCTACACCTTC. Its translation: CASSLHPQGYGYTF.

The V call is TRBV5-1, the J call TRBJ2-7, with D maybe TRBD2 (5 bases). The CDR3 covers 13 residues. Germline V gene sequence: CDR1 SGHRS, CDR2 YFSETQ. The V and J ends lost 5 bases and 2 bases respectively, with 11 bases between them. The CDR3 here is CASSSVGTYEQYF. In DNA, the CDR3 is TGCGCCAGCAGTTCAGTCGGGACCTACGAGCAGTACTTC.

V gene TRBV27 combines with J gene TRBJ1-2; a possible D gene is TRBD1 (6 bases). Trimming left V 3 bases short and J 8 bases short, with 19 bases between. This CDR3 is built from 15 residues. CDR1 is MNHEY and CDR2 is SMNVEV in the germline V gene (reference sequence). Here the CDR3 reads CASSFGPSWGRGYTF. Written as DNA, the CDR3 is TGTGCCAGCAGTTTCGGCCCTTCTTGGGGGCGAGGCTACACCTTC.

This rearrangement joins TRBV7-3 to TRBJ2-2, with TRBD1 matching 7 bases. The germline V gene has CDR1 SGHTA and CDR2 FQGTGA. The ends lost 8 bases at V and 7 bases at J; junction bases unmatched: 7. The CDR3 runs to 13 residues. This CDR3 reads CASGNRGGGELFF. The CDR3 DNA sequence: TGTGCCAGCGGAAACAGGGGTGGCGGGGAGCTGTTTTTT.

The chain employs TRBV6-5 and TRBJ2-3; TRBD2 is a possible D gene (6 bases). CDR3 length equals 16 residues. Deletions cut 8 bases from V and 2 bases from J, with 20 bases between. CDR1 is MNHEY, CDR2 SVGAGI, per germline. The CDR3 sequence is CASCSGRQGATDTQYF. The CDR3 DNA reads TGTGCCAGCTGTTCAGGGAGGCAGGGAGCCACAGATACGCAGTATTTT.

The chain links TRBV5-5 to TRBJ1-2; TRBD1 agrees at 9 bases. The CDR3 has 13 amino acids. The V segment lost 5 bases and the J segment 8 bases; nucleotides outside the gene matches: 7. Germline CDR1 reads SGHKS; CDR2 reads YYEKEE (reference sequence). CDR3 in amino acids: CASSTGGNEGYTF. The CDR3 DNA is TGTGCCAGCAGTACAGGGGGCAACGAGGGCTACACCTTC.

The chain recombines TRBV27 with TRBJ2-7; 10 positions agree with TRBD1. There are 16 residues in the CDR3. The trim removed 5 bases at V and 7 bases at J, leaving 14 bases unmatched. Germline V CDR1 and CDR2: MNHEY, SMNVEV (reference sequence). CDR3 nucleotide sequence: TGTGCCAGCAGTACAACCCGACAGGGGGCAAGTTGGGAGCAGTACTTC. It yields the protein CASSTTRQGASWEQYF.